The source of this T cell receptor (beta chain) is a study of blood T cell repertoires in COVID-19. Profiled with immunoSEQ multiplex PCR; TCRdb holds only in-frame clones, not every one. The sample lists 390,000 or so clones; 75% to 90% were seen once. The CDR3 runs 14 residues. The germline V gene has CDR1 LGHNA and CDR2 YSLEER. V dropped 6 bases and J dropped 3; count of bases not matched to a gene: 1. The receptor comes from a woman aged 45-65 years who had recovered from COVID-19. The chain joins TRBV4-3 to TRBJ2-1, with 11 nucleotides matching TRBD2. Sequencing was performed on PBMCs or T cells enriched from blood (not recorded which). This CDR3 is CASRGTSGYNEQFF. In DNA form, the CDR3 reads TGCGCCAGCAGAGGGACTAGCGGCTACAATGAGCAGTTCTTC.